This T cell receptor (beta chain) was observed in a study of T-cell memory formation after mild COVID-19. Points from the study as a whole: Contracting CD4+ clones sat mainly in CM and EM; CD8+ in EMRA.

V gave up 3 bases and J gave up 3 bases, with 7 bases separating them. This CDR3 is built from 13 residues. CDR1 and CDR2 (germline): KGHDR, SFDVKD. MiXCR, run by TCRdb on the 5' RACE reads, gives a single entry per CDR3 protein. The sample holds fewer than 500,000 distinct CDR3 sequences, 20% to 30% seen once. About this clonotype: Its antigen remains unidentified.

Sequences were obtained from PBMCs or a T cell subset sorted from them (not recorded which). J is TRBJ1-2 and V is TRBV24-1, with a weak D call TRBD1 (5 bases). The sequence was collected from an adult woman who had mild COVID-19 (a few samples of this study predate the infection). Cell type and time point are not known. CDR3 region: CATSDQGYYGYTF. CDR3 in DNA: TGTGCCACCAGTGATCAGGGTTACTATGGCTACACCTTC.